The clone carrying this T cell receptor beta chain appeared a few times. Its antigen is as yet unknown. This specimen comes from a study of T cells in Graves' hyperthyroidism and ophthalmopathy. Overall study results and limits: Stable hyperthyroidism was told apart from ophthalmopathy by a model built on 13 V-J features. A median around 5.9 months before onset, the model predicted ophthalmopathy.

This CDR3 spans 15 amino acids. V was trimmed by 5 bases and J by 1 base, leaving 14 bases between them. CDR1 and CDR2 (germline): MNHNS, SASEGT. There were TCR beta CDR3 regions amplified from RNA transcripts. The primer set for the first-round RT-PCR of the TCR CDR3 was HTBI. TCRdb redid the calling of the multiplex PCR reads with MiXCR, one entry per CDR3 protein. The sample lists over 350,000 distinct CDR3 sequences, roughly 15% seen once, with around 13% in the top ten. The rearrangement joins TRBV6-1 to TRBJ2-5; D is unresolved. The sample consisted of blood. This receptor was taken from a man between 18 and 29 years old with Graves' ophthalmopathy. The CDR3 DNA is TGTGCCAGCAGTACCCTGGACCAGTCCCAAGAGACCCAGTACTTC. It codes for CASSTLDQSQETQYF.